Below, one T cell receptor (beta chain) is given with its context. The sample belongs to a study of blood T cell repertoires in COVID-19. Overall study context: Researchers got acute and convalescent COVID-19 samples from the United States, Italy and Spain.

This CDR3 has 15 residues. Germline loops: CDR1 SGHDT, CDR2 YYEEEE. Trimming at V came to 4 bases and at J to 6 bases, leaving 7 bases not matched to a gene. As originally analysed: Researchers report that nucleated cell counts were estimated from reference gene primer amplification. Method: immunoSEQ multiplex PCR; TCRdb's copy keeps in-frame clones and lacks some. That table furnishes V, J and clone size, whereas the DNA furnished D and trimming. The sample lists tens of thousands of clones, 84% occurring once. This TCR was recovered from a man in his sixties with acute or convalescent COVID-19. The material sequenced was peripheral blood. The rearrangement joins TRBV5-6 to TRBJ2-2; 9 nucleotides agree with TRBD1. CDR3 coding DNA: TGTGCCAGCAGCCCGGTGGGGACAGGGCCCGGGGAGCTGTTTTTT. This gives the protein CASSPVGTGPGELFF. The entire variable domain, with the rest obtained from reference TRBV5-6 and TRBJ2-2, is as follows: DAGVTQSPTHLIKTRGQQVTLRCSPKSGHDTVSWYQQALGQGPQFIFQYYEEEERQRGNFPDRFSGHQFPNYSSELNVNALLLGDSALYLCASSPVGTGPGELFFGEGSRLTVL.